Below are 9 T cell receptor beta chains sequenced from a single sample in a study of blood T cell repertoires in COVID-19. Assay used: immunoSEQ multiplex PCR; TCRdb lists only in-frame clones, some missing. Among about 230,000 clones, 75% to 90% were seen once, and the ten largest hold 2% to 3%. The specimen sequenced was peripheral blood. The receptors come from a man aged 25-45 years with COVID-19, enrolled during active disease.

The chain joins TRBV5-4 to TRBJ1-2, with D perhaps matching TRBD1 (6 bases). The V end was cut by 4 bases, the J end by 5 bases, with 15 bases between. CDR1 is SGHNT and CDR2 is YYREEE in the germline V gene (reference sequence). CDR3 size: 14 residues. The CDR3 region has the DNA TGTGCCAGCAGCGGGACCGGACAGCTATATGGCTACACCTTC. Translation gives CASSGTGQLYGYTF. Using reference TRBV5-4 and TRBJ1-2 for the parts outside the CDR3, the full variable domain is ETGVTQSPTHLIKTRGQQVTLRCSSQSGHNTVSWYQQALGQGPQFIFQYYREEENGRGNFPPRFSGLQFPNYSSELNVNALELDDSALYLCASSGTGQLYGYTFGSGTRLTVV.

This clone was seen just once. The chain uses TRBV27 and TRBJ1-2; no clear D gene. V was trimmed by 4 bases and J by 5 bases, leaving 14 bases between them. The CDR3 totals 14 residues. CDR1 and CDR2 (germline): MNHEY, SMNVEV (reference sequence). The CDR3 region has the DNA TGTGCCAGCAGTTCCAGGTCGCGCCTGTATGGCTACACCTTC. Amino acids: CASSSRSRLYGYTF.

J is TRBJ2-1 and V is TRBV5-4; 8 nucleotides agree with TRBD2. V lost 4 bases and J lost 6; bases outside the gene matches: 9. CDR1 and CDR2 (germline): SGHNT, YYREEE (reference sequence). This CDR3 region has 15 residues. The CDR3 protein is CASSPQTGGRNEQFF. CDR3 bases: TGTGCCAGCAGCCCCCAAACGGGAGGGCGCAATGAGCAGTTCTTC.

The chain is built from TRBV15 and TRBJ1-4, with TRBD1 as a possible D gene (5 bases). The V and J ends lost 0 bases and 4 bases respectively, with 12 bases between them. CDR3 length equals 16 residues. The germline V gene encodes CDR1 LNHNV and CDR2 YYDKDF (reference sequence). CDR3 protein: CATSRDSGTYNEKLFF. CDR3 DNA: TGTGCCACCAGCAGAGATTCGGGGACTTATAATGAAAAACTGTTTTTT.

V gene TRBV9 combines with J gene TRBJ2-1; 9 bases fit TRBD2. V trimming: 1 base; J trimming: 0 bases; junction bases outside the gene matches: 11. This CDR3 has 19 amino acids. Germline CDR1 and CDR2: SGDLS and YYNGEE. CDR3 in amino acids: CASSVNPAGGPSSYNEQFF. Here the CDR3 DNA reads TGTGCCAGCAGCGTAAACCCAGCGGGGGGACCCAGCTCCTACAATGAGCAGTTCTTC.

This chain uses TRBV5-6 with TRBJ1-2, with D uncertain. The V end lost 4 bases, the J end lost 3 bases, and 19 bases lay between the germline ends. CDR1 and CDR2 from the germline V gene are SGHDT and YYEEEE. The CDR3 length is 16 residues. CDR3 sequence: CASSPGRWIGDYGYTF. The CDR3, as DNA: TGTGCCAGCAGCCCTGGGAGGTGGATTGGCGACTATGGCTACACCTTC.

This clone turned up a few times. V and J are TRBV24-1 and TRBJ1-2, with 11 bases matching TRBD1. CDR1 is KGHDR, CDR2 SFDVKD, per germline. V was pared by 4 bases and J by 8 bases, with 2 bases of the junction left unmatched. This CDR3 has 13 amino acids. CDR3 residues: CATSDRTGGGYTF. The DNA for the CDR3 is TGTGCCACCAGTGACCGGACAGGGGGCGGCTACACCTTC.

This clone was seen just once. The CDR3 loop reads CASSLLDGPQHF. CDR3 DNA sequence: TGTGCCAGCAGCTTACTAGACGGGCCCCAGCATTTT. The chain joins TRBV7-9 to TRBJ1-5, with D uncertain. CDR3 length: 12 amino acids. The germline V gene encodes CDR1 SEHNR and CDR2 FQNEAQ (reference sequence). Trimming shortened V by 2 bases and J by 9 bases, and 8 bases separated the two germline ends.

J is TRBJ2-1 and V is TRBV5-8; 10 positions match TRBD1. The V gene end was trimmed by 6 bases and the J gene end by 4 bases; junction bases not matched to a gene: 13. This CDR3 is 17 amino acids long. Germline V CDR1 and CDR2: SGHTS, YDEGEE. The CDR3 reads CASTRRARQGAYNEQFF. DNA of the CDR3: TGTGCCAGCACCCGAAGGGCCCGACAGGGGGCTTACAATGAGCAGTTCTTC. Full variable domain (missing parts from reference TRBV5-8 and TRBJ2-1): EAGVTQSPTHLIKTRGQQATLRCSPISGHTSVYWYQQALGLGLQFLLWYDEGEERNRGNFPPRFSGRQFPNYSSELNVNALELEDSALYLCASTRRARQGAYNEQFFGPGTRLTVL.